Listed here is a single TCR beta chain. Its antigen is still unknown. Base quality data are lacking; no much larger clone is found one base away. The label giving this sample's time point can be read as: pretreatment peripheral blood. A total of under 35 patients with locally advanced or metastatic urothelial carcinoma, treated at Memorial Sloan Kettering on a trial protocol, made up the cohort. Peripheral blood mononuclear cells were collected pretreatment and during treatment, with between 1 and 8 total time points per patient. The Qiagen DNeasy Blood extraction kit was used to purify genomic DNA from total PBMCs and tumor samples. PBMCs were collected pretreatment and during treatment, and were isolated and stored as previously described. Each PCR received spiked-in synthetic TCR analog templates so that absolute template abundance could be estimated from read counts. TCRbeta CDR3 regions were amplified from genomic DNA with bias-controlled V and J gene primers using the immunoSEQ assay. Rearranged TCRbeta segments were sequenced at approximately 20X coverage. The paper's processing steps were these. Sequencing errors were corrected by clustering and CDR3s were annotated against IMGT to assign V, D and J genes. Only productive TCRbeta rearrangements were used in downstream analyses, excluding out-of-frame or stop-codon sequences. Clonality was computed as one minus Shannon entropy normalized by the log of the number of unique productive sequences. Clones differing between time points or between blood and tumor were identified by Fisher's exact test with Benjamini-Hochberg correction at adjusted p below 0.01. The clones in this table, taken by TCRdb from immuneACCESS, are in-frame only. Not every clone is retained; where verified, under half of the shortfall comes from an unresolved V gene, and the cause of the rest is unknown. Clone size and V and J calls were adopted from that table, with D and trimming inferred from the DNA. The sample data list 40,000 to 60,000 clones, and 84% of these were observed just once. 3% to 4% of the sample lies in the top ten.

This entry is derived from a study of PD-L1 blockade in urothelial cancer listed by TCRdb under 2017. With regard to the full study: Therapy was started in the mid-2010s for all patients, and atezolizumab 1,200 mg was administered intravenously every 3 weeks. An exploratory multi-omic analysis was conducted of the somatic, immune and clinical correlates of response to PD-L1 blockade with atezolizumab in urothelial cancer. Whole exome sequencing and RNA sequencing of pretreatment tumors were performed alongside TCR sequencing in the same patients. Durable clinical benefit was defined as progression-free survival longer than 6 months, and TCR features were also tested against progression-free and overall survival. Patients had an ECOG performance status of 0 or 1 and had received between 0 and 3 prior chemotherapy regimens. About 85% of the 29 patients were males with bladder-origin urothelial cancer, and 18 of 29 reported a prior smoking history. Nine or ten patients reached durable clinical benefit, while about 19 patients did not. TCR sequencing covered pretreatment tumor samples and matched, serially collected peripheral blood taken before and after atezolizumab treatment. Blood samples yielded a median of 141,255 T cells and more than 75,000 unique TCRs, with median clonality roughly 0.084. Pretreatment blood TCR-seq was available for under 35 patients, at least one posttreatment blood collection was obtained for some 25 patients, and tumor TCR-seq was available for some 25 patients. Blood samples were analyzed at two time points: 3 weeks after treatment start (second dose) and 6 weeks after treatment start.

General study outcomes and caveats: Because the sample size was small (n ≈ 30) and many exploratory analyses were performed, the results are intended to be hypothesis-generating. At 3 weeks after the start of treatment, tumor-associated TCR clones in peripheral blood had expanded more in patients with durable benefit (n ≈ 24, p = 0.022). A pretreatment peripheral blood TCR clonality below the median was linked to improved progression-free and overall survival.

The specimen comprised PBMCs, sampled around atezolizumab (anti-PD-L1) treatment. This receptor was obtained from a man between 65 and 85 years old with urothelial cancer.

The sequence in DNA is TGTGCCACCCGGACTAGCGGGAGGTCCGGGGAGCTGTTTTTT. Its protein is CATRTSGRSGELFF. The chain is encoded by TRBV4-2 joined to TRBJ2-2; 14 junctional bases match TRBD2. The CDR3 measures 14 amino acids from cysteine to phenylalanine. This entry keeps only the CDR3 DNA: 42 bases, framed from base 1. From a lookup of the germline V gene, CDR1 and CDR2 are LGHNA and YNFKEQ. For this chain, trimming is 10 bases at the V end and 6 bases at the J end, and the number of junction bases without a gene match is 4.